These 30 T cell receptor beta chains originate from one sample sequenced in a study of blood T cell repertoires in COVID-19. Produced via immunoSEQ multiplex PCR; TCRdb's table is partial and in-frame only. The sample carries around 150,000 clones, approximately 80% recorded once. The sample comprised peripheral blood. These receptors were taken from a man between 50 and 59 years old with acute or convalescent COVID-19.

V usage is TRBV24-1 and J usage is TRBJ2-1; the match to TRBD2 covers 16 bases. Looked up from germline, CDR1 is KGHDR and CDR2 is SFDVKD. Trimming took 10 bases from V and 5 from J; bases not matched to a gene: 1. This CDR3 region has 14 residues. This chain's CDR3 is CATGTSGGDNEQFF. The CDR3 DNA sequence: TGTGCCACAGGGACTAGCGGGGGGGACAATGAGCAGTTCTTC.

The V and J genes are TRBV7-3 and TRBJ1-2; 9 nucleotides match TRBD1. This CDR3 is 13 amino acids long. V lost 5 bases to trimming and J lost 4 bases; unmatched junction nucleotides: 2. The V gene's germline CDR1 is SGHTA and CDR2 FQGTGA. CDR3 in DNA: TGTGCCAGCAGCCGACAGGGGGGCTATGGCTACACCTTC. Translation: CASSRQGGYGYTF.

The V and J genes are TRBV5-6 and TRBJ1-2, with D possibly matching TRBD1 (5 bases). The germline V and J ends were trimmed by 3 bases and 2 bases, with 14 bases remaining between them. Germline CDR1 reads SGHDT; CDR2 reads YYEEEE. This CDR3 has 15 amino acids. CDR3 loop: CASSYRAGSNYGYTF. As DNA, the CDR3 is TGTGCCAGCAGCTATCGGGCAGGGTCAAACTATGGCTACACCTTC. Based on the CDR3 plus reference TRBV5-6 and TRBJ1-2, the full variable domain is DAGVTQSPTHLIKTRGQQVTLRCSPKSGHDTVSWYQQALGQGPQFIFQYYEEEERQRGNFPDRFSGHQFPNYSSELNVNALLLGDSALYLCASSYRAGSNYGYTFGSGTRLTVV.

In its sample, this clone was seen a few times. V and J are TRBV5-1 and TRBJ1-1, with 9 nucleotides matching TRBD1. CDR1 and CDR2 from the germline V gene are SGHRS and YFSETQ. Trimming cost V 4 bases and J 3 bases; bases outside gene matches: 7. CDR3 length equals 15 residues. In nucleotides, the CDR3 is TGCGCCAGCAGCCAAGGGGACAGGGAGTACACTGAAGCTTTCTTT. Translating it yields CASSQGDREYTEAFF.

The chain combines TRBV30 with TRBJ1-2, with D perhaps matching TRBD1 (6 bases). Trimming left V 6 bases short and J 8 bases short, with 22 bases between. The V gene's germline CDR1 is GTSNPN and CDR2 SVGIG (reference sequence). This CDR3 has 14 residues. The CDR3 loop is CACPEGGYGEGYTF. The CDR3 nucleotides read TGTGCCTGCCCCGAGGGGGGGTATGGCGAGGGCTACACCTTC.

The chain couples TRBV10-3 to TRBJ2-1; 11 bases map to TRBD2. The CDR3 has 13 amino acids. The J segment lost 8 bases and the V segment lost 11 bases, leaving 8 bases of the junction unmatched. Germline assignment: CDR1 ENHRY and CDR2 SYGVKD. CDR3 coding DNA: TGTGCCTATAGCGGGGGGGCCGAGGATGAGCAGTTCTTC. Encoded protein: CAYSGGAEDEQFF.

V is TRBV29-1 and J is TRBJ1-2; 9 bases map to TRBD1. The V gene end was trimmed by 3 bases and the J gene end by 0 bases; junction bases not matched to a gene: 8. Germline lookup yields CDR1 SQVTM and CDR2 ANQGSEA. The CDR3 totals 16 residues. The CDR3 DNA reads as TGCAGCGTTGATGGGACAGGGACCGTCCCTAACTATGGCTACACCTTC. Amino acids: CSVDGTGTVPNYGYTF.

The V gene is TRBV27, the J gene TRBJ2-1, with 9 nucleotides matching TRBD2. The CDR3 sequence is 14 residues long. CDR1 is MNHEY, CDR2 SMNVEV, per germline (reference sequence). The V gene end was trimmed by 7 bases and the J gene end by 5 bases; junction bases not matched to a gene: 6. CDR3 region: CASKRAGGHNEQFF. The DNA of the CDR3 is TGTGCCAGCAAACGAGCGGGGGGTCACAATGAGCAGTTCTTC.

The chain has TRBV2 and TRBJ1-4; tentative D call: TRBD1 (5 bases). V dropped 3 bases and J dropped 5 bases, with 13 bases sitting between them. This CDR3 has 15 residues. Per germline, CDR1 SNHLY and CDR2 FYNNEI. CDR3 DNA sequence: TGTGCCAGCAGTGATCGGGTCCAGGGAAATGAAAAACTGTTTTTT. Protein product: CASSDRVQGNEKLFF.

This clone has a single count. The rearrangement joins TRBV5-1 to TRBJ1-3; 7 bases are shared with TRBD1. Germline CDR1 reads SGHRS; CDR2 reads YFSETQ. This CDR3 comprises 15 residues. V trimming: 1 base; J trimming: 4 bases; junction bases outside the gene matches: 5. The CDR3 coding sequence is TGCGCCAGCAGCTTGACAGGGGCGGCAGGAAACACCATATATTTT. This encodes CASSLTGAAGNTIYF.

The chain recombines TRBV3-1 (or the pseudogene TRBV3-2) with TRBJ2-1, with D tentatively TRBD2 (5 bases). This CDR3 is built from 15 residues. Trimming cost V 6 bases and J 8 bases, with 20 bases left between them. Looked up from germline, CDR1 is LGHDT and CDR2 is YNNKEL (reference sequence). The CDR3 is CASRSEGGTQYEQFF. CDR3 sequence (DNA): TGTGCCAGCAGGTCCGAGGGTGGAACCCAATATGAGCAGTTCTTC.

The chain couples TRBV6-5 to TRBJ2-5; 12 nucleotides agree with TRBD2. Germline V gene lookup returns CDR1 MNHEY and CDR2 SVGAGI. CDR3 length: 15 amino acids. V shed 6 bases and J 3 bases; nucleotides not matched to a gene: 5. CDR3 protein: CASRPRLAGEETQYF. In nucleotides, the CDR3 is TGTGCCAGCAGGCCCAGACTAGCGGGGGAAGAGACCCAGTACTTC.

V and J are TRBV6-5 and TRBJ1-2; 11 nucleotides align to TRBD1. Germline lookup yields CDR1 MNHEY and CDR2 SVGAGI. The CDR3 loop spans 16 amino acids. The junction had 9 bases not matched to a gene; V was cut back by 1 base and J by 8 bases. CDR3 sequence: CASSYLRTGGEGGYTF. The CDR3 coding sequence is TGTGCCAGCAGTTACTTAAGGACAGGGGGCGAAGGAGGCTACACCTTC.

The chain joins TRBV30 to TRBJ1-5; 9 nucleotides line up with TRBD1. The CDR3 spans 15 residues. Germline lookup yields CDR1 GTSNPN and CDR2 SVGIG (reference sequence). V lost 3 bases, J lost 6 bases, and 9 bases stayed unmatched. CDR3: CAWSFAGQGSQPQHF. For the CDR3, the DNA is TGTGCCTGGAGCTTTGCTGGACAGGGGAGTCAGCCCCAGCATTTT.

The rearrangement uses TRBV28 and TRBJ2-1; TRBD1 agrees at 9 bases. Germline CDR1 reads MDHEN; CDR2 reads SYDVKM. The CDR3 is made up of 14 amino acids. The J segment lost 3 bases and the V segment lost 5 bases, leaving 2 bases of the junction unmatched. DNA of the CDR3: TGTGCCAGCAGTGTGGGACAGGGCTACAATGAGCAGTTCTTC. Residues: CASSVGQGYNEQFF.

The V call is TRBV27, the J call TRBJ1-2; D might be TRBD1 (6 bases). Germline CDR1 and CDR2: MNHEY and SMNVEV (reference sequence). V was clipped by 3 bases and J by 4 bases, with 9 bases between them. The CDR3 loop spans 13 amino acids. The CDR3 coding sequence is TGTGCCAGCAGTTTTAGGGGGGGCTATGGCTACACCTTC. It specifies CASSFRGGYGYTF.

V usage is TRBV28 and J usage is TRBJ2-7; 11 positions agree with TRBD2. Germline assignment: CDR1 MDHEN and CDR2 SYDVKM. The V gene end was trimmed by 3 bases and the J gene end by 1 base; junction bases not matched to a gene: 5. The CDR3 totals 16 residues. The CDR3 nucleotides are TGTGCCAGCAGTTTCCGACTAGCGGGGCCTTCCTACGAGCAGTACTTC. Amino acid sequence: CASSFRLAGPSYEQYF.

This clone has just one count. The chain combines TRBV2 with TRBJ2-4; D unresolved. Deletions cut 2 bases from V and 6 bases from J, with 8 bases between. The CDR3 is 13 residues long. Germline V CDR1 and CDR2: SNHLY, FYNNEI. The CDR3 DNA reads TGTGCCAGCAGTGAATGGCAGTCAAACATTCAGTACTTC. It translates to CASSEWQSNIQYF.

The chain joins TRBV5-1 to TRBJ2-7; 8 bases agree with TRBD1. The CDR3 is 14 residues long. Per the germline V gene, CDR1 is SGHRS and CDR2 is YFSETQ. The trim removed 0 bases at V and 5 bases at J, leaving 4 bases unmatched. CDR3 amino acids: CASSLDGQGNEQYV. CDR3 in DNA: TGCGCCAGCAGCTTGGATGGACAGGGAAACGAGCAGTACGTC.

The chain links TRBV6-5 to TRBJ2-1, with no clear D. The CDR3 runs 16 residues. The germline V gene has CDR1 MNHEY and CDR2 SVGAGI. V was clipped by 0 bases and J by 1 base, with 10 bases between them. In nucleotides, the CDR3 is TGTGCCAGCAGTTACTCGCGGCCCGGGTCCTACAATGAGCAGTTCTTC. It yields the protein CASSYSRPGSYNEQFF.

This clone was seen a single time. V is TRBV5-1 and J is TRBJ1-1; D unresolved. The CDR3 has 16 amino acids. V gave up 3 bases and J gave up 0 bases, with 15 bases separating them. Germline CDR1 and CDR2: SGHRS and YFSETQ. The CDR3 bases are TGCGCCAGCAGCTCGATCTTAGACACGATGAACACTGAAGCTTTCTTT. This translates into CASSSILDTMNTEAFF.

The chain recombines TRBV11-2 with TRBJ2-5; the D gene is possibly TRBD1 (7 bases). CDR3 length: 16 residues. V shed 1 base and J shed 4 bases, with 16 bases lying between them. Germline-derived CDR1 and CDR2 are SGHAT and FQNNGV. CDR3 in amino acids: CASSLGLAQGGETQYF. CDR3 DNA: TGTGCCAGCAGCTTAGGGCTGGCCCAGGGGGGAGAGACCCAGTACTTC. Supplemented by reference TRBV11-2 and TRBJ2-5, the full variable domain reads EAGVAQSPRYKIIEKRQSVAFWCNPISGHATLYWYQQILGQGPKLLIQFQNNGVVDDSQLPKDRFSAERLKGVDSTLKIQPAKLEDSAVYLCASSLGLAQGGETQYFGPGTRLLVL.

The chain has TRBV6-5 and TRBJ1-2; D is perhaps TRBD1 (5 bases). This CDR3 has 13 amino acids. With 4 bases removed from V and 6 bases from J, the gap between germline ends came to 12 bases. Per the germline V gene, CDR1 is MNHEY and CDR2 is SVGAGI. CDR3 nucleotides: TGTGCCAGCAGTTTTCAGGGCGGTGATGGCTACACCTTC. Translation: CASSFQGGDGYTF.

This chain connects TRBV30 to TRBJ1-5; TRBD1 matches at 9 bases. Germline V gives CDR1 GTSNPN, CDR2 SVGIG (reference sequence). V was clipped by 1 base and J by 4 bases; unmatched bases: 2. The CDR3 length is 14 residues. CDR3 residues: CAWSADRGNQPQHF. The CDR3 coding sequence is TGTGCCTGGAGTGCGGACAGGGGAAATCAGCCCCAGCATTTT.

This sequence joins TRBV19 and TRBJ2-7, with TRBD1 as a possible D gene (6 bases). Trimming left V 5 bases short and J 7 bases short, with 9 bases between. CDR1 and CDR2 from the germline V gene are LNHDA and SQIVND (reference sequence). The CDR3 is made up of 11 amino acids. The CDR3 loop is CASSSGQEQYF. The CDR3, as DNA: TGTGCCAGTAGTTCCGGACAGGAGCAGTACTTC.

The chain links TRBV12-3 or TRBV12-4 to TRBJ2-1; possible D gene TRBD2, 5 bases. V was clipped by 8 bases and J by 10 bases, with 9 bases between them. This CDR3 spans 10 amino acids. The CDR3 is CASGGGEQFF. DNA for the CDR3: TGTGCCAGCGGCGGAGGCGAGCAGTTCTTC.

The chain joins TRBV24-1 to TRBJ2-3; 11 bases are shared with TRBD2. The CDR3 runs to 15 residues. V trimming: 7 bases; J trimming: 2 bases; junction bases outside the gene matches: 4. Germline V gene sequence: CDR1 KGHDR, CDR2 SFDVKD. The CDR3 DNA follows: TGTGCCACCAGCCAGGGACTAGCGGCCACAGATACGCAGTATTTT. Its protein product is CATSQGLAATDTQYF.

This chain joins TRBV2 and TRBJ1-4; no clear D. V gave up 7 bases and J gave up 0 bases, with 12 bases separating them. Germline-derived CDR1 and CDR2 are SNHLY and FYNNEI. CDR3 length: 15 residues. CDR3 region: CASKPAVATNEKLFF. CDR3 bases: TGTGCCAGCAAACCTGCAGTCGCAACTAATGAAAAACTGTTTTTT.

V usage is TRBV6-5 and J usage is TRBJ1-1, with D perhaps matching TRBD1 (6 bases). V was shortened by 6 bases and J by 1 base, with 15 bases between the two germline ends. The CDR3 is 15 residues long. The V gene's germline CDR1 is MNHEY and CDR2 SVGAGI. The CDR3 nucleotides are TGTGCCAGCAGGTACCCAGGGGTAGGGAACACTGAAGCTTTCTTT. It encodes CASRYPGVGNTEAFF.

This clone showed up just a few times. The V and J genes are TRBV5-5 and TRBJ2-1, with D tentatively TRBD2 (6 bases). This CDR3 has 16 residues. Trimming removed 4 bases at V and 2 bases at J, with 16 bases between. Germline-derived CDR1 and CDR2 are SGHKS and YYEKEE (reference sequence). The chain's CDR3 is CASSETWAGTYNEQFF. The CDR3 DNA sequence: TGTGCCAGCAGCGAAACGTGGGCGGGGACCTACAATGAGCAGTTCTTC.